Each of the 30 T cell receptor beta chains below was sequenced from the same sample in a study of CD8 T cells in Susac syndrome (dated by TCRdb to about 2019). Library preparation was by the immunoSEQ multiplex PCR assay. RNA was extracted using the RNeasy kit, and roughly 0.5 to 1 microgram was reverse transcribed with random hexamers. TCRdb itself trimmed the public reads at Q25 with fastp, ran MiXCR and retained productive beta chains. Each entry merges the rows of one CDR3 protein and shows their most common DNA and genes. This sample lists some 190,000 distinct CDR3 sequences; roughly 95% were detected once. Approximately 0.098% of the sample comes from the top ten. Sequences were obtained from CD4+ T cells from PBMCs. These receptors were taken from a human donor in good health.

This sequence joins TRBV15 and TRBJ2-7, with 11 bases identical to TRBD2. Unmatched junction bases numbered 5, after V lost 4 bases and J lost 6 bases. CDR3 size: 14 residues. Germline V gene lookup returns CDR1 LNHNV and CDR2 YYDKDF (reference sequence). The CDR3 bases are TGTGCCACCAGCAATAAACTAGCGGGAGTCGAGCAGTACTTC. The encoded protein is CATSNKLAGVEQYF.

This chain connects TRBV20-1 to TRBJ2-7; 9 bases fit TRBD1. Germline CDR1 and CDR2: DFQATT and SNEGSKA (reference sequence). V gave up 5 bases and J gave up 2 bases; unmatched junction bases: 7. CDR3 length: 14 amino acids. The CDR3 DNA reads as TGCAGTGCTCCAGGGGACAGGGCTACCTACGAGCAGTACTTC. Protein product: CSAPGDRATYEQYF.

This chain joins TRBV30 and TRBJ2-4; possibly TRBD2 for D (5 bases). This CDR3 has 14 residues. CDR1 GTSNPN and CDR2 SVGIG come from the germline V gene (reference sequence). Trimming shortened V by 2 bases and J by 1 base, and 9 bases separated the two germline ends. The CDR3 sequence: CAWSWRIAKNIQYF. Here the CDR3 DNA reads TGTGCCTGGAGTTGGAGGATCGCCAAAAACATTCAGTACTTC.

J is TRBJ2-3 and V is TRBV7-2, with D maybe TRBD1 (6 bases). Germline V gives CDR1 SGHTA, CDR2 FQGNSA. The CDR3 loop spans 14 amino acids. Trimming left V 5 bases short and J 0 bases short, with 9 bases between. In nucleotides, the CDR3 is TGTGCCAGCAGCCGGGGACAAAGCACAGATACGCAGTATTTT. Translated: CASSRGQSTDTQYF.

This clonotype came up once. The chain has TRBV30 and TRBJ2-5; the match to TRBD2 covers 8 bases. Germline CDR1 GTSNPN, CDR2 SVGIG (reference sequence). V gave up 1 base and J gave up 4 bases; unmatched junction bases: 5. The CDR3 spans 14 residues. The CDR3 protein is CAWSGWTSRETQYF. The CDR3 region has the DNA TGTGCCTGGAGTGGGTGGACTAGCCGAGAGACCCAGTACTTC.

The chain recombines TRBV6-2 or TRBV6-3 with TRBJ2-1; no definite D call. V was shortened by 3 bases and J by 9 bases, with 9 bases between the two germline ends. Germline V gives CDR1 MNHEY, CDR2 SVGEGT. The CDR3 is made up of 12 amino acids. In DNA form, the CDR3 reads TGTGCCAGCAGTTATCTATCCGGTGAGCAGTTCTTC. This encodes CASSYLSGEQFF.

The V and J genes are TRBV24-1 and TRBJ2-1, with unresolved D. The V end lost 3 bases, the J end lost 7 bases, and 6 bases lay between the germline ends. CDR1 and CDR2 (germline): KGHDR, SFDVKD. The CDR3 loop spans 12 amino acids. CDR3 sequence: CATSDSWNEQFF. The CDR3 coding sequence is TGTGCCACCAGTGATAGTTGGAATGAGCAGTTCTTC.

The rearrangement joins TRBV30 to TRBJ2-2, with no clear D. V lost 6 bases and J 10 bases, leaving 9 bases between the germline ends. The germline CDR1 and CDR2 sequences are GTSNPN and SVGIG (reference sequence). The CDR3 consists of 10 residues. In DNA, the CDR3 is TGTGCCTGCGGCGTGCCGGAGCTGTTTTTT. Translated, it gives CACGVPELFF.

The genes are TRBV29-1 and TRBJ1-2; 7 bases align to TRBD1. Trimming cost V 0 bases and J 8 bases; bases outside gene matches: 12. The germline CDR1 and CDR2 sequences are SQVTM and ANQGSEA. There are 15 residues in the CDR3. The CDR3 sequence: CSVEDLGTDHVGYTF. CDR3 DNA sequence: TGCAGCGTTGAAGATTTAGGGACAGACCATGTCGGCTACACCTTC. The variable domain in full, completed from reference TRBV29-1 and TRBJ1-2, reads SAVISQKPSRDICQRGTSLTIQCQVDSQVTMMFWYRQQPGQSLTLIATANQGSEATYESGFVIDKFPISRPNLTFSTLTVSNMSPEDSSIYLCSVEDLGTDHVGYTFGSGTRLTVV.

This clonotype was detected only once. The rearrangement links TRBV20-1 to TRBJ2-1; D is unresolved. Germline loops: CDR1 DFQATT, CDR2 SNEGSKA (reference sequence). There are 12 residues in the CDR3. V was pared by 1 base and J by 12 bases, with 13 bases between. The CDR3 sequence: CSARVGFEMQFF. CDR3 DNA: TGCAGTGCTAGAGTGGGATTTGAGATGCAGTTCTTC.

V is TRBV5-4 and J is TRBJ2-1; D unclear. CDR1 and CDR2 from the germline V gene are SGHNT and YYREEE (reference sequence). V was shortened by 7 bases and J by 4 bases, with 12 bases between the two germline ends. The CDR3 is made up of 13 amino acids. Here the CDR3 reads CASGVSPYNEQFF. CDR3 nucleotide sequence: TGTGCCAGCGGGGTCTCTCCATACAATGAGCAGTTCTTC. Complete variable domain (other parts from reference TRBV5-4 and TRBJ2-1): ETGVTQSPTHLIKTRGQQVTLRCSSQSGHNTVSWYQQALGQGPQFIFQYYREEENGRGNFPPRFSGLQFPNYSSELNVNALELDDSALYLCASGVSPYNEQFFGPGTRLTVL.

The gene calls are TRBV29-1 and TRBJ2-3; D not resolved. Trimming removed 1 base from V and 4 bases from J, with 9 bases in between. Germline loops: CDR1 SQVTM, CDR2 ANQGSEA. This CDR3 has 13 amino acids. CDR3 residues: CSVEGMNPDTQYF. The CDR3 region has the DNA TGCAGCGTTGAAGGAATGAACCCAGATACGCAGTATTTT.

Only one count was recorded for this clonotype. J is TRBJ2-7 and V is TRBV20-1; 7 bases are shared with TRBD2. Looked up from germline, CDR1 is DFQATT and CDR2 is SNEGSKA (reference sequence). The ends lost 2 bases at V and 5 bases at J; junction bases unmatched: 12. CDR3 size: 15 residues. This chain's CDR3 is CSARIPPAGWNEQYF. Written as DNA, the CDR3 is TGCAGTGCTAGAATCCCGCCAGCGGGGTGGAACGAGCAGTACTTC.

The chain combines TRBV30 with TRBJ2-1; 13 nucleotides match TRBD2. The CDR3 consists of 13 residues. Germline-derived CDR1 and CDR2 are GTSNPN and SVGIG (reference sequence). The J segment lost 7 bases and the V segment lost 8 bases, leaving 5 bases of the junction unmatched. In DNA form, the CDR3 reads TGTGCCGGGACTAGCGGGACGGGGAATGAGCAGTTCTTC. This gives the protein CAGTSGTGNEQFF.

Written as DNA, the CDR3 is TGCAGCGTTGGACAGCCCGAGCAGTACTTC. Amino acids: CSVGQPEQYF. The gene calls are TRBV29-1 and TRBJ2-7; a possible D gene is TRBD1 (5 bases). This CDR3 comprises 10 residues. V was clipped by 4 bases and J by 6 bases, with 7 bases between them. Germline CDR1 SQVTM, CDR2 ANQGSEA.

The CDR3 protein is CSDTPGQDIKRPQHF. CDR3 sequence (DNA): TGCAGCGACACTCCGGGACAGGACATCAAAAGGCCCCAGCATTTT. The chain joins TRBV29-1 to TRBJ1-5, with 8 bases aligning to TRBD1. This CDR3 spans 15 amino acids. J was trimmed by 9 bases and V by 7 bases; bases with no gene match: 17. Germline V gene data show CDR1 as SQVTM and CDR2 as ANQGSEA.

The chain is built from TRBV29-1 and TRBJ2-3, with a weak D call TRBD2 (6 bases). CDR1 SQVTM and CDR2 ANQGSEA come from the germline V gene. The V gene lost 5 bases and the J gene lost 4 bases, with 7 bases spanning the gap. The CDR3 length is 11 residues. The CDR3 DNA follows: TGCAGCGTTCGGGGGTCAGATACGCAGTATTTT. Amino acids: CSVRGSDTQYF.

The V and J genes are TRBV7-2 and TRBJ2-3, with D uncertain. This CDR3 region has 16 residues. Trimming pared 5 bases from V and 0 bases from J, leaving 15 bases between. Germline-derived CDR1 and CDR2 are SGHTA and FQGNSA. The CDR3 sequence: CASSRWAITSTDTQYF. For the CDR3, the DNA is TGTGCCAGCAGCCGGTGGGCCATTACTAGCACAGATACGCAGTATTTT.

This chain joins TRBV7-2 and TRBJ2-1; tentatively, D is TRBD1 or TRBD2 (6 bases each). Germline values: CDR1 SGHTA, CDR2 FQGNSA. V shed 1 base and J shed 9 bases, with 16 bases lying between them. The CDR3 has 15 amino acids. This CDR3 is CASSLDGGRLIEQFF. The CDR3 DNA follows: TGTGCCAGCAGCTTAGATGGGGGGCGCTTGATTGAGCAGTTCTTC.

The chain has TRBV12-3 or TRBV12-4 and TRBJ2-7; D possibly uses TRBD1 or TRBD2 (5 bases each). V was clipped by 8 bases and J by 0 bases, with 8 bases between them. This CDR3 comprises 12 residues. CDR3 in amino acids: CASGTDSYEQYF. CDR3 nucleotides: TGTGCCAGCGGGACGGACTCCTACGAGCAGTACTTC.

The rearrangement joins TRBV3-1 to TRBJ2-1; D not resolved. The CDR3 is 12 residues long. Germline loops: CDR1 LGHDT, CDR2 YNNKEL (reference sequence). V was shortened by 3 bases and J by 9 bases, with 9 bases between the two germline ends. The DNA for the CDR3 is TGTGCCAGCAGCCACAGTAAGGGTGAGCAGTTCTTC. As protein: CASSHSKGEQFF.

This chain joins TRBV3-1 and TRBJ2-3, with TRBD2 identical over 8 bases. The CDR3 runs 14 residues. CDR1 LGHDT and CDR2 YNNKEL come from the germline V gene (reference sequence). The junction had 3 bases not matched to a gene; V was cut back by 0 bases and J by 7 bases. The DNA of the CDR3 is TGTGCCAGCAGCCAAGAACTAGCGGAAAATACGCAGTATTTT. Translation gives CASSQELAENTQYF.

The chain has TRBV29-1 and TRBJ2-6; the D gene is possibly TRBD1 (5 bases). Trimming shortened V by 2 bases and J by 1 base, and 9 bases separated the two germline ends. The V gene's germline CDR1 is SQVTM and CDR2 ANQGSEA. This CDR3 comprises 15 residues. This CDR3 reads CSVERGGSGANVLTF. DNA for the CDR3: TGCAGCGTTGAAAGGGGCGGATCTGGGGCCAACGTCCTGACTTTC. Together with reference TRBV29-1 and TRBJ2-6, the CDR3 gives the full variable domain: SAVISQKPSRDICQRGTSLTIQCQVDSQVTMMFWYRQQPGQSLTLIATANQGSEATYESGFVIDKFPISRPNLTFSTLTVSNMSPEDSSIYLCSVERGGSGANVLTFGAGSRLTVL.

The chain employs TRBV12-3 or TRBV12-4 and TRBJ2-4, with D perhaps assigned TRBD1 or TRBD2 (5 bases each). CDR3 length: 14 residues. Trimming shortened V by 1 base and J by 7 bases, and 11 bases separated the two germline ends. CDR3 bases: TGTGCCAGCAGTTTAGGAGGGGATGTGAACATTCAGTACTTC. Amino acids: CASSLGGDVNIQYF.

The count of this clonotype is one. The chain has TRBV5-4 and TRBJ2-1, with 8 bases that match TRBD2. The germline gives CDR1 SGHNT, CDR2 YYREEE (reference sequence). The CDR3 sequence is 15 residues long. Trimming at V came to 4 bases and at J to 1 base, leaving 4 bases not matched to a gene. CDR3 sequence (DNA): TGTGCCAGCAGCCCTGCGGGAGGTTCCTACAATGAGCAGTTCTTC. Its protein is CASSPAGGSYNEQFF.

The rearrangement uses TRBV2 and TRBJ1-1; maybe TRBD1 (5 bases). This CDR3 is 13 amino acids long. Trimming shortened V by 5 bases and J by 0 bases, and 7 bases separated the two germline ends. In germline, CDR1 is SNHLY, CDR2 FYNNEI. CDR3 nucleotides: TGTGCCAGCAGTACAGGTATGAACACTGAAGCTTTCTTT. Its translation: CASSTGMNTEAFF.

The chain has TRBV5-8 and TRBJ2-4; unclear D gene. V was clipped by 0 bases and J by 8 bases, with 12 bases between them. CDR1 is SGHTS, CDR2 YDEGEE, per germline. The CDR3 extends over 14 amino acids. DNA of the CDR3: TGTGCCAGCAGCTTGGATCTCGGCTCCGACATTCAGTACTTC. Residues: CASSLDLGSDIQYF.

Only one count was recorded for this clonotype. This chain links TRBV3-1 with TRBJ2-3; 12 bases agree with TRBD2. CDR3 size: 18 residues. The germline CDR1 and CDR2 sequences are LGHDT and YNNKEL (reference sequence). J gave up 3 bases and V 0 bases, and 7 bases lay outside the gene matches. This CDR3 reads CASSQDTSGRWGTDTQYF. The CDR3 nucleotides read TGTGCCAGCAGCCAAGATACTAGCGGGAGGTGGGGAACAGATACGCAGTATTTT.

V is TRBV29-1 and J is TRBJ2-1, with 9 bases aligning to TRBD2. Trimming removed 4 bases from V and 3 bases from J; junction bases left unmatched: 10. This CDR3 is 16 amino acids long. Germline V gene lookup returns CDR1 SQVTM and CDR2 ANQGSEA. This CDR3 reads CSVVILAGVIYNEQFF. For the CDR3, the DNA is TGCAGCGTTGTTATACTAGCGGGCGTTATCTACAATGAGCAGTTCTTC.

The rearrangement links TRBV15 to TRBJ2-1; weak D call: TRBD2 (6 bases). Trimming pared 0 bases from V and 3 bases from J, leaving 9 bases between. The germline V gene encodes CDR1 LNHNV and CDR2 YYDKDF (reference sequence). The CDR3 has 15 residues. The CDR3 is CATSRDGGSYNEQFF. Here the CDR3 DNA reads TGTGCCACCAGCAGAGATGGGGGGAGCTACAATGAGCAGTTCTTC. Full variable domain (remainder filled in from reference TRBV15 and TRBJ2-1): DAMVIQNPRYQVTQFGKPVTLSCSQTLNHNVMYWYQQKSSQAPKLLFHYYDKDFNNEADTPDNFQSRRPNTSFCFLDIRSPGLGDTAMYLCATSRDGGSYNEQFFGPGTRLTVL.